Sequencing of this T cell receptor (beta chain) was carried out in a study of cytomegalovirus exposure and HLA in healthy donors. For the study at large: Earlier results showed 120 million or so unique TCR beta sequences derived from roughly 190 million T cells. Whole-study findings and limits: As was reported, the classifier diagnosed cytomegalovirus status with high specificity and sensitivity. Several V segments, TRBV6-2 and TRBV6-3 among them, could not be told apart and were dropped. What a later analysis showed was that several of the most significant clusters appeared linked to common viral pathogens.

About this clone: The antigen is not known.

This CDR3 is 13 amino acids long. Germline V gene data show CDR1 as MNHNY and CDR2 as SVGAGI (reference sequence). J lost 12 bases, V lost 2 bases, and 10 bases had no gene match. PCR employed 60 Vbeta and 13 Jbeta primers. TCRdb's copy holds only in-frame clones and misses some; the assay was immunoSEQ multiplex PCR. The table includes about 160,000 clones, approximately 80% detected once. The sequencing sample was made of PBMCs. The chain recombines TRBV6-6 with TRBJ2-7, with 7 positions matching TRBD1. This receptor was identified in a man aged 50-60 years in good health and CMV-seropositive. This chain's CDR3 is CASSYRTGDPPYF. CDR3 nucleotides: TGTGCCAGCAGTTACAGAACAGGGGACCCGCCGTACTTC.